One and the same sample provided the 9 T cell receptor beta chains below, sequenced in a study of cytomegalovirus exposure and HLA in healthy donors. The PCR contained 60 Vbeta and 13 Jbeta primers. Profiling relied on immunoSEQ multiplex PCR, and the TCRdb table lists in-frame clones only, not all of them. This table holds about 120,000 clones, roughly 80% found once. Sequenced: PBMCs. These receptors originate from a female donor in good health and CMV-seropositive.

This chain uses TRBV5-1 with TRBJ2-1, with 10 bases aligning to TRBD2. After removal of 3 bases from V and 5 bases from J, the junction contained 5 bases not matched to a gene. Germline-derived CDR1 and CDR2 are SGHRS and YFSETQ. CDR3 length: 15 amino acids. The CDR3: CASSSAGGPNNEQFF. The DNA for the CDR3 is TGCGCCAGCAGCTCAGCGGGGGGGCCGAACAATGAGCAGTTCTTC.

The chain is built from TRBV9 and TRBJ2-3, with D hard to call. The CDR3 extends over 13 amino acids. Germline V lookup: CDR1 SGDLS, CDR2 YYNGEE. The V and J ends lost 4 bases and 4 bases respectively, with 10 bases between them. CDR3 sequence (DNA): TGTGCCAGCAGCACCCCTAGTGCAGATACGCAGTATTTT. Translating it yields CASSTPSADTQYF.

This clone was seen once. Different DNA sequences within this sample yield the same CDR3. This sequence joins TRBV18 and TRBJ1-5; 9 bases are a match to TRBD1. The CDR3 has 14 residues. J gave up 4 bases and V 3 bases, and 1 base lay outside the gene matches. CDR1 and CDR2 (germline): KGHSH, LQKENI. Written as DNA, the CDR3 is TGTGCCAGCTCACCTGGGACAGGGAATCAGCCCCAGCATTTT. It codes for CASSPGTGNQPQHF.

This chain links TRBV30 with TRBJ1-1; D is unclear. The germline V gene encodes CDR1 GTSNPN and CDR2 SVGIG (reference sequence). The CDR3 runs 11 residues. Trimming cost V 3 bases and J 5 bases, with 7 bases left between them. The CDR3: CAWSRRTEAFF. The CDR3 DNA reads as TGTGCCTGGAGCCGGAGGACTGAAGCTTTCTTT.

The gene calls are TRBV5-4 and TRBJ2-2; D gene uncertain. The V and J ends lost 0 bases and 6 bases respectively, with 12 bases between them. The CDR3 contains 15 residues. Germline V gene lookup returns CDR1 SGHNT and CDR2 YYREEE (reference sequence). Written as DNA, the CDR3 is TGTGCCAGCAGCTTGGCCATCTCGGTCTCCGGGGAGCTGTTTTTT. Translation gives CASSLAISVSGELFF.

The V and J genes are TRBV7-9 and TRBJ1-3; tentatively, D is TRBD1 (5 bases). Germline CDR1 reads SEHNR; CDR2 reads FQNEAQ (reference sequence). Trimming cost V 5 bases and J 0 bases, with 8 bases left between them. This CDR3 comprises 14 residues. For the CDR3, the DNA is TGTGCCAGCAGCCCGGGGGGCTCTGGAAACACCATATATTTT. As protein: CASSPGGSGNTIYF.

CDR3 amino acids: CASSQETGGLEQYF. DNA of the CDR3: TGCGCCAGCAGCCAGGAGACAGGGGGCCTCGAGCAGTACTTC. The rearrangement links TRBV4-3 to TRBJ2-7; the match to TRBD1 covers 10 bases. The V gene end was trimmed by 3 bases and the J gene end by 6 bases; junction bases not matched to a gene: 5. The length of the CDR3 is 14 residues. CDR1 is LGHNA, CDR2 YSLEER, per germline.

A few counts support this clone. The J gene is TRBJ1-4, the V gene TRBV19; D unresolved. Germline V lookup: CDR1 LNHDA, CDR2 SQIVND (reference sequence). This CDR3 is 15 amino acids long. V lost 8 bases, J lost 0 bases, and 13 bases lay in between. DNA of the CDR3: TGTGCCAGTCGGGATGTAGGTGCAACTAATGAAAAACTGTTTTTT. Its translation: CASRDVGATNEKLFF.

This rearrangement joins TRBV5-1 to TRBJ2-5; 11 positions agree with TRBD1. The CDR3 covers 15 residues. Germline loops: CDR1 SGHRS, CDR2 YFSETQ. Trimming took 3 bases from V and 4 from J; bases not matched to a gene: 5. The CDR3 region is CASSSGTGGRETQYF. CDR3 DNA: TGCGCCAGCAGCTCAGGGACAGGGGGTAGAGAGACCCAGTACTTC. Full variable domain (remainder filled in from reference TRBV5-1 and TRBJ2-5): KAGVTQTPRYLIKTRGQQVTLSCSPISGHRSVSWYQQTPGQGLQFLFEYFSETQRNKGNFPGRFSGRQFSNSRSEMNVSTLELGDSALYLCASSSGTGGRETQYFGPGTRLLVL.